These 8 T cell receptor beta chains originate from one sample sequenced in a study of blood T cells in healthy people across ages. Alongside a J-beta primer mix, a sample-barcoded 5' primer served in a second PCR lasting about 7 to 12 cycles. TCRdb called the 5' RACE reads again in MiXCR, with one record for every CDR3 protein. Here the sample spans over 500,000 distinct CDR3 sequences, 45% to 60% being singletons. The sequenced sample consisted of blood. These receptors all come from a woman of 80 years or more in good health.

This clonotype showed up just a few times. This may be a read error, as it is one base from a much larger clone. The chain has TRBV6-1 and TRBJ2-1; D is unclear. The germline V gene has CDR1 MNHNS and CDR2 SASEGT. V dropped 2 bases and J dropped 10 bases, with 9 bases sitting between them. CDR3 length: 12 residues. CDR3 DNA: TGTGCCAGCAGTGAACAGATTTTAGAGCAGTTCTTC. It codes for CASSEQILEQFF.

In its sample, this clonotype was seen many times. The chain couples TRBV6-5 to TRBJ2-7; D is unresolved. The CDR3 runs 16 residues. The ends were cut back, 5 bases at V and 1 base at J, with 18 bases in the middle. Germline lookup yields CDR1 MNHEY and CDR2 SVGAGI. The CDR3 loop reads CASSRTSRTLSYEQYF. The DNA of the CDR3 is TGTGCCAGCAGTAGAACATCCCGCACCCTTTCCTACGAGCAGTACTTC.

This clonotype is a singleton in its sample. The chain has TRBV3-1 and TRBJ1-2, with a possible D match to TRBD1 (5 bases). CDR3 size: 14 residues. V shed 6 bases and J shed 8 bases, with 19 bases lying between them. The V gene's germline CDR1 is LGHDT and CDR2 YNNKEL (reference sequence). The CDR3 spells CASRRAGRGEGYTF. The CDR3 DNA reads as TGTGCCAGCAGACGAGCGGGGAGGGGAGAGGGCTACACCTTC. Full variable domain (missing parts from reference TRBV3-1 and TRBJ1-2): DTAVSQTPKYLVTQMGNDKSIKCEQNLGHDTMYWYKQDSKKFLKIMFSYNNKELIINETVPNRFSPKSPDKAHLNLHINSLELGDSAVYFCASRRAGRGEGYTFGSGTRLTVV.

V usage is TRBV12-3 or TRBV12-4 and J usage is TRBJ1-4; the D gene is possibly TRBD1 (6 bases). Trimming shortened V by 5 bases and J by 7 bases, and 11 bases separated the two germline ends. The CDR3 extends over 13 amino acids. CDR3 in DNA: TGTGCCAGCAGTCCCTGGGGGGCTGAAAAACTGTTTTTT. This translates into CASSPWGAEKLFF.

The chain is built from TRBV7-9 and TRBJ2-7; a possible D gene is TRBD2 (5 bases). Gene TRBJ2-5 matches the end of the DNA better, so the J call may be wrong. CDR1 and CDR2 from the germline V gene are SEHNR and FQNEAQ (reference sequence). This CDR3 comprises 17 residues. CDR3 bases: TGTGCCAGCAGCTCCGGTACAAGGTCAACCCGAGGGGAGACCCAGTACTTC. Protein product: CASSSGTRSTRGETQYF.

Turning to this clonotype: A single base separates this from a much larger clone, so it may be a read error. V usage is TRBV4-1 and J usage is TRBJ2-6; D is perhaps TRBD1 (5 bases). The V gene's germline CDR1 is MGHRA and CDR2 YSYEKL. This CDR3 comprises 15 residues. The CDR3 protein is CASSQDRAGANVLSF. For the CDR3, the DNA is TGCGCCAGCAGCCAAGACCGGGCTGGGGCCAACGTCCTGTCTTTC.

The chain has TRBV19 and TRBJ2-1; 8 bases are a match to TRBD2. From germline, CDR1 is LNHDA and CDR2 SQIVND (reference sequence). The ends lost 2 bases at V and 7 bases at J; junction bases unmatched: 10. CDR3 length: 16 amino acids. This CDR3 is CASSISPSGLENEQFF. CDR3 sequence (DNA): TGTGCCAGTAGTATATCGCCTAGCGGGCTTGAGAATGAGCAGTTCTTC.

This clonotype appeared a few times. The rearrangement uses TRBV18 and TRBJ2-4; TRBD2 aligns across 13 bases. The J call may be mistaken, given a closer DNA end match to TRBJ2-7. Germline V CDR1 and CDR2: KGHSH, LQKENI. The CDR3 is made up of 15 amino acids. The CDR3 coding sequence is TGTGCCAGCTCACCTTGGACTAGCGGGAGCTACGAGCAGTACTTC. Translating gives CASSPWTSGSYEQYF.